The clone carrying this T cell receptor beta chain appeared once. What it binds is not known. This record belongs to a study of OX40 agonist ivuxolimab in advanced cancers. The study's findings and limits: Patients with a partial response at 0.1-3.0 mg/kg had among the lowest clonal expansion.

The data were produced by immunoSEQ multiplex PCR, yet TCRdb's version contains in-frame clones alone and is incomplete. This table holds about 45,000 clones, 84% found once. The CDR3 has 15 residues. Germline loops: CDR1 MGHRA, CDR2 YSYEKL. J lost 6 bases, V lost 3 bases, and 7 bases had no gene match. Peripheral blood came from all dose cohorts at three timepoints. This chain connects TRBV4-1 to TRBJ2-2; 7 nucleotides agree with TRBD1. This clonotype was obtained from an adult with an advanced solid tumor such as melanoma, head and neck, liver or kidney cancer. The material was CD4+ or CD8+ T cells sorted from blood, obtained in a trial of the OX40 agonist ivuxolimab. CDR3 sequence: CASSQRQGDSGELFF. The CDR3 coding sequence is TGCGCCAGCAGCCAGAGACAGGGAGATTCCGGGGAGCTGTTTTTT.